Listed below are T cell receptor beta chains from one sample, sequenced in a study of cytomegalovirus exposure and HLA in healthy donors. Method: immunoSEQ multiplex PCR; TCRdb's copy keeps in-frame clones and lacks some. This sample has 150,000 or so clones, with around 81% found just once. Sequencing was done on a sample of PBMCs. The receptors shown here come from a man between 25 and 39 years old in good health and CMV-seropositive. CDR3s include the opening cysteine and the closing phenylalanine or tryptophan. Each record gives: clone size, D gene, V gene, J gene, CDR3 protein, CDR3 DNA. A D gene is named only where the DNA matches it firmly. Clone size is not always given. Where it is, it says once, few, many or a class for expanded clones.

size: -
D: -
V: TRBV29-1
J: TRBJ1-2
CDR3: CSVPQNYGYTF
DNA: TGCAGCGTTCCCCAGAACTATGGCTACACCTTC

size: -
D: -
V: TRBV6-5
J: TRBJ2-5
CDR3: CASSYPGALQETQYF
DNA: TGTGCCAGCAGTTATCCGGGAGCCCTCCAAGAGACCCAGTACTTC

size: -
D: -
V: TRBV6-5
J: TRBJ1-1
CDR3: CASSGGAFF
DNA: TGTGCCAGCAGTGGAGGAGCTTTCTTT

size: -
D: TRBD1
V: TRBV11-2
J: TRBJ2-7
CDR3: CASSPGQGDEQYF
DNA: TGTGCCAGCAGCCCGGGACAGGGGGACGAGCAGTACTTC

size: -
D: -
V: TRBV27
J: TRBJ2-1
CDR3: CASSLGLGSYNEQFF
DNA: TGTGCCAGCAGTTTAGGACTGGGTTCCTACAATGAGCAGTTCTTC

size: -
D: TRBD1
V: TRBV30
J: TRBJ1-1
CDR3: CAWRKTGGNTEAFF
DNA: TGTGCCTGGAGGAAGACAGGGGGGAACACTGAAGCTTTCTTT

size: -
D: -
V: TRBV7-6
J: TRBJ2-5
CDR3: CASSLRDQETQYF
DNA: TGTGCCAGCAGCCTTCGAGACCAAGAGACCCAGTACTTC

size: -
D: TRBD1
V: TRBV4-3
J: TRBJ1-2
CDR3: CASSPRDRGFNYGYTF
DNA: TGCGCCAGCAGCCCTAGGGACAGGGGGTTTAACTATGGCTACACCTTC

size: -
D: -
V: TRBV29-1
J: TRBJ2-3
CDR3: CSVLSRTDTQYF
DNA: TGCAGCGTCCTCTCTAGAACAGATACGCAGTATTTT

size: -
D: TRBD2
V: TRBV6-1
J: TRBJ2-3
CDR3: CASSGLAATDTQYF
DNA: TGTGCCAGCAGCGGACTAGCGGCCACAGATACGCAGTATTTT

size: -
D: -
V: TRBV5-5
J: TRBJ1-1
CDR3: CASSLDLLPEAFF
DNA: TGTGCCAGCAGCTTGGATTTACTCCCTGAAGCTTTCTTT

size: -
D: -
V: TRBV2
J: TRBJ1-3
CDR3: CASSTPRDSEGNTIYF
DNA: TGTGCCAGCAGTACCCCCCGGGATTCGGAGGGAAACACCATATATTTT

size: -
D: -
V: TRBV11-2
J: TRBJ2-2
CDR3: CASSLAGAWTGELFF
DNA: TGTGCCAGCAGCTTAGCAGGGGCGTGGACCGGGGAGCTGTTTTTT

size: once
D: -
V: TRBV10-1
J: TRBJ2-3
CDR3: CASSEGALNTDTQYF
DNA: TGCGCCAGCAGTGAAGGGGCCCTAAACACAGATACGCAGTATTTT

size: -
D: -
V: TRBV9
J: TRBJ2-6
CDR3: CASSVSGKGGANVLTF
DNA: TGTGCCAGCAGCGTGTCAGGGAAGGGTGGGGCCAACGTCCTGACTTTC

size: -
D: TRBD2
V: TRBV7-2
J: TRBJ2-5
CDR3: CASSRDYSSETQYF
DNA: TGTGCCAGCAGCCGGGACTATTCAAGCGAGACCCAGTACTTC

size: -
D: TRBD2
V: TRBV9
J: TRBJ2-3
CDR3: CASSEPRREVDTDTQYF
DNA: TGTGCCAGCAGCGAGCCGCGGCGGGAGGTCGACACAGATACGCAGTATTTT

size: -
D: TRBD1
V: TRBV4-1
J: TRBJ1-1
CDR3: CASSRTGGNTEAFF
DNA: TGCGCCAGCAGCCGAACAGGGGGCAACACTGAAGCTTTCTTT

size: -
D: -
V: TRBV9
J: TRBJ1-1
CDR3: CASSVAYRNTEAFF
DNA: TGTGCCAGCAGCGTAGCATACAGGAACACTGAAGCTTTCTTT

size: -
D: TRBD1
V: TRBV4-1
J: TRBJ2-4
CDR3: CASSIPQGAAKNIQYF
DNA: TGCGCCAGCAGCATACCACAGGGGGCTGCCAAAAACATTCAGTACTTC

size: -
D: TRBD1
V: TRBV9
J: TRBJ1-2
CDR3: CASYRTGGAGYGYTF
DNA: TGTGCCAGCTACCGCACAGGGGGCGCGGGCTATGGCTACACCTTC

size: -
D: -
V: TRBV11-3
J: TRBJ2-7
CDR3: CASSPESSSYEQYF
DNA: TGTGCCAGCAGCCCGGAGTCCAGCTCCTACGAGCAGTACTTC

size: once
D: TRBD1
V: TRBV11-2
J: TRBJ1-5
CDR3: CASRGQGSNQPQHF
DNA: TGTGCCAGCAGGGGACAGGGTAGCAATCAGCCCCAGCATTTT

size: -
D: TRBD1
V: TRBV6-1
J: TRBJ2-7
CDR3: CASRDRGSYEQYF
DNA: TGTGCCAGCCGGGACAGGGGCTCCTACGAGCAGTACTTC

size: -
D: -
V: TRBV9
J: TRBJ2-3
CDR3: CASSSRQGGRRTDTQYF
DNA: TGTGCCAGCAGTTCACGACAAGGGGGACGACGCACAGATACGCAGTATTTT

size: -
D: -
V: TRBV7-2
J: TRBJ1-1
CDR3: CASKSTEAFF
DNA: TGTGCCAGCAAGAGCACTGAAGCTTTCTTT

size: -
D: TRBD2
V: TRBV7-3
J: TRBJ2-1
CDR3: CASSRLAGGHNEQFF
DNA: TGTGCCAGCAGCCGACTAGCGGGGGGGCACAATGAGCAGTTCTTC

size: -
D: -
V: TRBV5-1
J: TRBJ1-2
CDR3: CASSTGQNNYGYTF
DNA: TGCGCCAGCAGCACCGGACAGAATAACTATGGCTACACCTTC

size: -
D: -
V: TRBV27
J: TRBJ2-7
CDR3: CASSFTGAGEQYF
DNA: TGTGCCAGCAGTTTTACAGGGGCGGGGGAGCAGTACTTC

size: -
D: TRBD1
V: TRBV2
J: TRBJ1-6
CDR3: CASRPGTANSPLHF
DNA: TGTGCCAGCAGGCCCGGGACAGCCAATTCACCCCTCCACTTT

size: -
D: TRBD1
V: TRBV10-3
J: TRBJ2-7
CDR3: CAISAPTGQPSSYEQYF
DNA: TGTGCCATCAGTGCGCCGACGGGACAGCCGAGCTCCTACGAGCAGTACTTC